These T cell receptor beta chains were read from a single sample in a study of T cells in Graves' hyperthyroidism and ophthalmopathy. TCRdb re-called the multiplex PCR reads through MiXCR, storing one row per CDR3 protein. Of 310,000 or so distinct CDR3 sequences in the sample, about 18% were seen once. The sequencing input was blood. The origin of the receptors is a woman aged 55-70 years with Graves' ophthalmopathy. The CDR3 runs from the conserved cysteine through the conserved F or W. The order of the fields is D gene, clone size, J gene, V gene, CDR3 protein, CDR3 DNA. The D gene is left open where the match is weak. Where a row states a size, it is once, few, many or the class of an expanded clone; other rows omit it.

NA | NA | TRBJ2-4 | TRBV18 | CANSPPSRAKNIQYF | TGTGCCAACTCACCACCTTCCCGAGCCAAAAACATTCAGTACTTC
TRBD1 | NA | TRBJ1-2 | TRBV19 | CASSGQGWGGYTF | TGTGCCAGTAGTGGACAGGGGTGGGGTGGCTACACCTTC
NA | NA | TRBJ2-1 | TRBV6-1 | CASSAGPRGAYNEQFF | TGTGCCAGCAGTGCCGGACCCCGAGGCGCCTACAATGAGCAGTTCTTC
TRBD1 | many | TRBJ1-1 | TRBV6-1 | CASSEVAWDRGQDTEAFF | TGTGCCAGCAGTGAGGTGGCTTGGGACAGGGGGCAGGACACTGAAGCTTTCTTT
TRBD1 | many | TRBJ1-1 | TRBV5-1 | CASSPRGQGLITEAFF | TGCGCCAGCAGCCCTCGAGGACAGGGATTGATCACTGAAGCTTTCTTT
NA | many | TRBJ2-5 | TRBV20-1 | CSVVGTSETQYF | TGCAGTGTAGTAGGGACCTCAGAGACCCAGTACTTC
NA | NA | TRBJ2-3 | TRBV10-3 | CAISESGRKTQYF | TGTGCCATCAGTGAGTCCGGCCGGAAAACGCAGTATTTT
TRBD1 | many | TRBJ1-1 | TRBV6-1 | CASSVDRVDTEAFF | TGTGCCAGCAGTGTGGACAGGGTGGACACTGAAGCTTTCTTT
NA | many | TRBJ1-6 | TRBV11-2 | CASSSSDESGSPLHF | TGTGCCAGCAGCTCTTCGGACGAGTCGGGTTCACCCCTCCACTTT
NA | many | TRBJ2-7 | TRBV10-3 | CAISGGRLLDEQYF | TGTGCCATCAGTGGAGGAAGACTTTTGGACGAGCAGTACTTC
NA | NA | TRBJ1-1 | TRBV19 | CASSMGETEAFF | TGTGCCAGTAGTATGGGGGAAACAGAAGCTTTCTTT
TRBD1 | many | TRBJ1-5 | TRBV5-1 | CASSFTGQGDQPQHF | TGCGCCAGCAGCTTTACCGGACAGGGCGATCAGCCCCAGCATTTT
NA | NA | TRBJ1-4 | TRBV20-1 | CSARDLSSTNEKLFF | TGCAGTGCTAGAGATCTCAGCTCAACTAATGAAAAACTGTTTTTT
NA | many | TRBJ1-4 | TRBV30 | CGTRRRDREKLFF | TGTGGCACTCGACGGAGGGATAGGGAAAAACTGTTTTTT
NA | many | TRBJ1-1 | TRBV6-1 | CASSEARQMNTEAFF | TGTGCCAGCAGTGAAGCGCGGCAGATGAACACTGAAGCTTTCTTT
NA | few | TRBJ2-2 | TRBV10-3 | CAISRQASESGELFF | TGTGCCATCAGCAGACAGGCCTCCGAGTCCGGGGAGCTGTTTTTT
TRBD1 | NA | TRBJ2-1 | TRBV20-1 | CSASVWDRGYNEQFF | TGCAGTGCTAGCGTCTGGGACAGGGGATACAATGAGCAGTTCTTC
NA | many | TRBJ2-7 | TRBV4-2 | CASSQVQNEQYF | TGTGCCAGCAGCCAAGTACAGAACGAGCAGTACTTC
NA | many | TRBJ1-1 | TRBV18 | CASSRDKIYTEAFF | TGTGCCAGCTCACGAGACAAGATTTACACTGAAGCTTTCTTT
TRBD2 | many | TRBJ2-1 | TRBV28 | CASRVLAESYNEQFF | TGTGCCAGCAGGGTTCTAGCGGAGTCCTACAATGAGCAGTTCTTC
NA | many | TRBJ1-1 | TRBV6-6 | CASSYTTRGDTEAFF | TGTGCCAGCAGTTACACGACCAGGGGAGACACTGAAGCTTTCTTT
TRBD2 | many | TRBJ2-1 | TRBV7-8 | CASSLAHGSGGLSSYNEQFF | TGTGCCAGCAGCTTAGCCCACGGTAGCGGGGGCCTTAGCTCCTACAATGAGCAGTTCTTC
TRBD1 | NA | TRBJ2-3 | TRBV7-9 | CASSRTDRVITDTQYF | TGTGCCAGCAGCCGGACCGACAGGGTTATCACAGATACGCAGTATTTT
TRBD1 | few | TRBJ2-2 | TRBV7-8 | CASSLRTGPLSNTGELFF | TGTGCCAGCAGCCTCAGGACAGGGCCCCTCTCGAACACCGGGGAGCTGTTTTTT
NA | NA | TRBJ2-1 | TRBV25-1 | CASSEQPGIEQFF | TGTGCCAGCAGTGAACAACCGGGAATAGAGCAGTTCTTC
NA | few | TRBJ2-1 | TRBV5-1 | CASTPRGGPDNEQFF | TGCGCCAGCACCCCTAGAGGGGGTCCCGACAATGAGCAGTTCTTC
NA | many | TRBJ2-1 | TRBV7-9 | CASSPVSEQFF | TGTGCCAGCAGCCCCGTAAGTGAGCAGTTCTTC
NA | many | TRBJ2-3 | TRBV2 | CASSEAVGGEYF | TGTGCCAGCAGTGAAGCGGTGGGGGGAGAGTATTTT
TRBD1 | NA | TRBJ2-5 | TRBV5-1 | CASSLTGGASGETQYF | TGCGCCAGCAGCCTGACAGGGGGCGCATCGGGAGAGACCCAGTACTTC
NA | many | TRBJ2-7 | TRBV28 | CASSLRRGLYEQYF | TGTGCCAGCAGTTTGCGCAGGGGATTGTACGAGCAGTACTTC
NA | many | TRBJ2-5 | TRBV11-2 | CASSLLGHGVQETQYF | TGTGCCAGCAGCTTGCTGGGACACGGCGTACAAGAGACCCAGTACTTC
TRBD2 | NA | TRBJ2-5 | TRBV7-2 | CASSSGETQCF | TGTGCCAGCAGCAGCGGGGAGACCCAGTGCTTC
TRBD2 | NA | TRBJ2-1 | TRBV12-3/TRBV12-4 | CASRSSGGGRSNEQFF | TGTGCCAGCAGGTCCAGCGGGGGGGGCCGTTCGAATGAGCAGTTCTTC
NA | NA | TRBJ1-1 | TRBV5-1 | CASRRDGYNTEAFF | TGCGCCAGCAGGCGGGACGGATATAACACTGAAGCTTTCTTT
NA | many | TRBJ1-3 | TRBV25-1 | CATTSWVGNTIYF | TGTGCCACCACCTCCTGGGTTGGAAACACCATATATTTT
TRBD1 | many | TRBJ2-7 | TRBV20-1 | CSASLQGASDEQYF | TGCAGTGCTAGTTTACAGGGGGCGTCGGACGAGCAGTACTTC
TRBD2 | many | TRBJ2-7 | TRBV2 | CASSEGGGLNYEQYF | TGTGCCAGCAGTGAAGGGGGGGGACTTAACTACGAGCAGTACTTC
NA | many | TRBJ2-7 | TRBV28 | CASIPSSPVSEQYF | TGTGCCAGCATCCCGTCGTCGCCAGTGAGCGAGCAGTACTTC
NA | NA | TRBJ2-7 | TRBV20-1 | CSAPYSGPFPSYEQYF | TGCAGTGCTCCGTACTCCGGGCCCTTCCCGTCCTACGAGCAGTACTTC
TRBD1 | many | TRBJ1-2 | TRBV6-1 | CASRQGAAANYGYTF | TGTGCCAGTAGACAGGGGGCAGCGGCTAACTATGGCTACACCTTC
NA | many | TRBJ1-6 | TRBV9 | CASSPSRGSNSPLHF | TGTGCCAGCAGCCCCTCCAGGGGCAGTAATTCACCCCTCCACTTT
TRBD1 | many | TRBJ1-2 | TRBV7-2 | CASSSGQGYGYTF | TGTGCCAGCAGCTCCGGACAGGGCTATGGCTACACCTTC
NA | few | TRBJ2-6 | TRBV24-1 | CATSDTSSGANVLTF | TGTGCCACCAGTGACACCTCCTCTGGGGCCAACGTCCTGACTTTC
NA | few | TRBJ2-3 | TRBV20-1 | CSAVVQGNADTQYF | TGCAGTGCCGTCGTTCAGGGTAACGCAGATACGCAGTATTTT
TRBD1 | few | TRBJ1-5 | TRBV27 | CASHPTGTGINEPQHF | TGTGCCAGCCATCCTACCGGGACAGGCATCAATGAGCCCCAGCATTTT
NA | NA | TRBJ1-6 | TRBV20-1 | CSTKSGTLDSPLHF | TGCAGTACTAAGTCCGGGACCCTTGATTCACCCCTCCACTTT
NA | few | TRBJ2-3 | TRBV24-1 | CATSDSRGGHTDTQYF | TGTGCCACCAGTGATAGCAGAGGCGGGCACACAGATACGCAGTATTTT
NA | many | TRBJ2-3 | TRBV3-2 | CASSQTLEGQGSTDTQYF | TGTGCCAGCAGCCAAACCCTAGAGGGCCAGGGGTCCACAGATACGCAGTATTTT
TRBD2 | many | TRBJ2-5 | TRBV28 | CASEPGGFETQYF | TGTGCCAGCGAACCCGGGGGGTTTGAGACCCAGTACTTC
NA | NA | TRBJ2-4 | TRBV4-3 | CASSQDEASLKNIQYF | TGCGCCAGCAGCCAAGATGAGGCTAGCCTTAAAAACATTCAGTACTTC